This is a list of T cell receptor beta chains from one sample in a study of blood T cell repertoires in COVID-19. Sequenced by immunoSEQ multiplex PCR; TCRdb stores in-frame clones only, minus some. The sample includes fewer than 250,000 clones, 83% of them seen just once. The sequencing input was peripheral blood. These receptors were taken from a woman aged 45-60 years with acute or convalescent COVID-19. Both conserved end residues are part of each CDR3. The D gene is left open where the match is weak. Part of the rows lack a size; the others show once, few, many or a class for expanded clones.

abundance: once
v_gene: TRBV28
j_gene: TRBJ2-5
d_gene: TRBD1
CDR3aa: CASSKTGVGETQYF
CDR3nt: TGTGCCAGCAGCAAGACAGGGGTTGGAGAGACCCAGTACTTC

abundance: .
v_gene: TRBV5-1
j_gene: TRBJ1-1
d_gene: TRBD1
CDR3aa: CASSQTGPAFF
CDR3nt: TGCGCCAGCAGCCAGACAGGGCCAGCTTTCTTT

abundance: .
v_gene: TRBV27
j_gene: TRBJ1-1
d_gene: .
CDR3aa: CASSSGTEAFF
CDR3nt: TGTGCCAGCAGTTCAGGGACTGAAGCTTTCTTT

abundance: .
v_gene: TRBV19
j_gene: TRBJ1-1
d_gene: TRBD1
CDR3aa: CASSIGRQGMNTEAFF
CDR3nt: TGTGCCAGTAGTATAGGGAGACAGGGCATGAACACTGAAGCTTTCTTT

abundance: .
v_gene: TRBV6-2/TRBV6-3
j_gene: TRBJ2-5
d_gene: .
CDR3aa: CASSYDRRGETQYF
CDR3nt: TGTGCCAGCAGTTATGACCGACGGGGGGAGACCCAGTACTTC

abundance: once
v_gene: TRBV5-1
j_gene: TRBJ2-5
d_gene: .
CDR3aa: CASSLAPQGTKETQYF
CDR3nt: TGCGCCAGCAGCTTGGCCCCGCAGGGGACTAAAGAGACCCAGTACTTC

abundance: .
v_gene: TRBV4-1
j_gene: TRBJ2-1
d_gene: .
CDR3aa: CASSQDSNEQFF
CDR3nt: TGCGCCAGCAGCCAAGACTCCAATGAGCAGTTCTTC

abundance: .
v_gene: TRBV4-1
j_gene: TRBJ1-3
d_gene: .
CDR3aa: CASSQLTAGNTIYF
CDR3nt: TGCGCCAGCAGCCAGTTAACAGCTGGAAACACCATATATTTT

abundance: .
v_gene: TRBV19
j_gene: TRBJ1-1
d_gene: .
CDR3aa: CASSIGPGYAFF
CDR3nt: TGTGCCAGTAGTATAGGGCCGGGGTATGCTTTCTTT

abundance: once
v_gene: TRBV28
j_gene: TRBJ1-4
d_gene: .
CDR3aa: CASSGLLAVARGNEKLFF
CDR3nt: TGTGCCAGCAGTGGTCTGTTGGCAGTCGCCCGAGGTAATGAAAAACTGTTTTTT

abundance: .
v_gene: TRBV7-2
j_gene: TRBJ2-3
d_gene: .
CDR3aa: CASSLQGARGDTQYF
CDR3nt: TGTGCCAGCAGCTTACAGGGGGCGCGGGGGGATACGCAGTATTTT

abundance: once
v_gene: TRBV6-6
j_gene: TRBJ2-7
d_gene: TRBD2
CDR3aa: CATRPQRGTYEQYF
CDR3nt: TGTGCCACCAGACCCCAGCGGGGGACCTACGAGCAGTACTTC

abundance: .
v_gene: TRBV21-1
j_gene: TRBJ1-1
d_gene: .
CDR3aa: CASREPLKVRTEAFF
CDR3nt: TGTGCCAGCAGGGAGCCCTTGAAGGTGCGCACTGAAGCTTTCTTT

abundance: .
v_gene: TRBV12-5
j_gene: TRBJ2-1
d_gene: .
CDR3aa: CASGFQQGGGNEQFF
CDR3nt: TGTGCTAGTGGTTTTCAACAGGGGGGAGGGAATGAGCAGTTCTTC

abundance: .
v_gene: TRBV15
j_gene: TRBJ1-5
d_gene: .
CDR3aa: CATSSEWGDQPQHF
CDR3nt: TGTGCCACCAGCAGTGAATGGGGCGATCAGCCCCAGCATTTT

abundance: .
v_gene: TRBV28
j_gene: TRBJ2-1
d_gene: TRBD2
CDR3aa: CASSLVGRARNEQFF
CDR3nt: TGTGCCAGCAGTTTAGTCGGGAGGGCCCGCAATGAGCAGTTCTTC

abundance: .
v_gene: TRBV30
j_gene: TRBJ1-2
d_gene: .
CDR3aa: CAWSPPGGAVYGYTF
CDR3nt: TGTGCCTGGAGTCCTCCTGGAGGGGCCGTATATGGCTACACCTTC

abundance: .
v_gene: TRBV28
j_gene: TRBJ1-5
d_gene: TRBD1
CDR3aa: CASGWTGDHQPQHF
CDR3nt: TGTGCCAGCGGCTGGACAGGGGATCATCAGCCCCAGCATTTT

abundance: .
v_gene: TRBV5-6
j_gene: TRBJ2-7
d_gene: .
CDR3aa: CASSLVSSLGYEQYF
CDR3nt: TGTGCCAGCAGCTTGGTTTCTAGTCTTGGCTACGAGCAGTACTTC

abundance: .
v_gene: TRBV27
j_gene: TRBJ1-2
d_gene: TRBD1
CDR3aa: CASSLLDRGDYGYTF
CDR3nt: TGTGCCAGCAGTTTGCTGGACAGGGGCGACTATGGCTACACCTTC

abundance: .
v_gene: TRBV5-4
j_gene: TRBJ2-1
d_gene: TRBD2
CDR3aa: CASSSGTSGNNEQFF
CDR3nt: TGTGCCAGCAGCTCCGGGACTAGCGGCAACAATGAGCAGTTCTTC

abundance: .
v_gene: TRBV5-1
j_gene: TRBJ2-3
d_gene: .
CDR3aa: CASSGDPGGLDTQYF
CDR3nt: TGCGCCAGCAGCGGGGATCCCGGGGGGCTTGATACGCAGTATTTT

abundance: .
v_gene: TRBV28
j_gene: TRBJ2-5
d_gene: TRBD1
CDR3aa: CASSPSGQGARETQYF
CDR3nt: TGTGCCAGCAGTCCGTCGGGACAGGGGGCACGAGAGACCCAGTACTTC

abundance: .
v_gene: TRBV7-2
j_gene: TRBJ1-1
d_gene: TRBD1
CDR3aa: CASSFRTGETTEAFF
CDR3nt: TGTGCCAGCAGCTTCCGGACAGGGGAGACCACTGAAGCTTTCTTT

abundance: .
v_gene: TRBV6-4
j_gene: TRBJ1-1
d_gene: TRBD1
CDR3aa: CASSALQGGNTEAFF
CDR3nt: TGTGCCAGCAGTGCACTACAGGGGGGGAACACTGAAGCTTTCTTT

abundance: .
v_gene: TRBV6-5
j_gene: TRBJ1-5
d_gene: .
CDR3aa: CASEAGPDQPQHF
CDR3nt: TGTGCCAGCGAGGCTGGCCCCGATCAGCCCCAGCATTTT

abundance: .
v_gene: TRBV30
j_gene: TRBJ1-2
d_gene: .
CDR3aa: CAWTGGGGYTF
CDR3nt: TGTGCCTGGACGGGGGGAGGAGGCTACACCTTC

abundance: .
v_gene: TRBV5-1
j_gene: TRBJ2-2
d_gene: TRBD1
CDR3aa: CASTETGQGSGELFF
CDR3nt: TGCGCCAGCACCGAAACGGGACAGGGTTCCGGGGAGCTGTTTTTT

abundance: .
v_gene: TRBV15
j_gene: TRBJ1-4
d_gene: .
CDR3aa: CATSREGGGGEKLFF
CDR3nt: TGTGCCACCAGCAGAGAGGGAGGGGGAGGTGAAAAACTGTTTTTT

abundance: .
v_gene: TRBV5-1
j_gene: TRBJ2-5
d_gene: TRBD2
CDR3aa: CASSAPPLAGGQETQYF
CDR3nt: TGCGCCAGCAGCGCCCCCCCTCTAGCGGGAGGACAGGAGACCCAGTACTTC

abundance: .
v_gene: TRBV3-1/TRBV3-2
j_gene: TRBJ2-7
d_gene: TRBD2
CDR3aa: CASSPSGGAREQYF
CDR3nt: TGTGCCAGCAGCCCTAGCGGGGGGGCGAGGGAGCAGTACTTC

abundance: few
v_gene: TRBV28
j_gene: TRBJ2-1
d_gene: TRBD2
CDR3aa: CASSPTGGGNEQFF
CDR3nt: TGTGCCAGCAGCCCGACCGGGGGGGGCAATGAGCAGTTCTTC

abundance: .
v_gene: TRBV24-1
j_gene: TRBJ2-3
d_gene: .
CDR3aa: CATSSSAGTDTQYF
CDR3nt: TGTGCCACCAGTAGCTCGGCCGGGACAGATACGCAGTATTTT

abundance: once
v_gene: TRBV6-5
j_gene: TRBJ1-2
d_gene: .
CDR3aa: CASSYSIGIHGGYTF
CDR3nt: TGTGCCAGCAGTTACTCGATCGGGATCCACGGTGGCTACACCTTC

abundance: once
v_gene: TRBV6-1
j_gene: TRBJ2-7
d_gene: .
CDR3aa: CASSESYSAGNYEQYF
CDR3nt: TGTGCCAGCAGTGAATCGTATTCGGCGGGGAACTACGAGCAGTACTTC

abundance: .
v_gene: TRBV12-3/TRBV12-4
j_gene: TRBJ1-6
d_gene: .
CDR3aa: CASSVRQSSPLHF
CDR3nt: TGTGCCAGCAGTGTGCGACAGAGTTCACCCCTCCACTTT

abundance: few
v_gene: TRBV10-3
j_gene: TRBJ1-2
d_gene: .
CDR3aa: CAISEMGASPNLYGYTF
CDR3nt: TGTGCCATCAGTGAGATGGGGGCATCTCCCAACCTCTATGGCTACACCTTC